This T cell receptor beta chain was recorded in a study of T cell responses to AZD1222 COVID-19 vaccine. Notes on the study in general: Reportedly, nearly half of unique spike TCRs recognized epitopes outside B.1.351/B.1.1.7 mutations. Baseline testing showed seropositivity in only a handful of AZD1222 recipients. CD4 TCRs covered the whole spike, strongest at regions 160-218 and 743-854.

As to this clone: Its cognate antigen is unknown.

V was pared by 1 base and J by 0 bases, with 12 bases between. Per the germline V gene, CDR1 is SGDLS and CDR2 is YYNGEE. The CDR3 covers 16 residues. Using immunoSEQ multiplex PCR, the repertoire was profiled, and TCRdb retains in-frame clones only, with some absent. The repertoire holds more than 95,000 clones, with approximately 90% as singletons. Sequencing used peripheral blood, obtained on day 0 of AZD1222 vaccination. This chain links TRBV9 with TRBJ2-3; D is possibly TRBD2 (5 bases). This receptor was identified in an adult in good health. This CDR3 reads CASSVLGDPSTDTQYF. DNA for the CDR3: TGTGCCAGCAGCGTATTGGGAGACCCTAGCACAGATACGCAGTATTTT.